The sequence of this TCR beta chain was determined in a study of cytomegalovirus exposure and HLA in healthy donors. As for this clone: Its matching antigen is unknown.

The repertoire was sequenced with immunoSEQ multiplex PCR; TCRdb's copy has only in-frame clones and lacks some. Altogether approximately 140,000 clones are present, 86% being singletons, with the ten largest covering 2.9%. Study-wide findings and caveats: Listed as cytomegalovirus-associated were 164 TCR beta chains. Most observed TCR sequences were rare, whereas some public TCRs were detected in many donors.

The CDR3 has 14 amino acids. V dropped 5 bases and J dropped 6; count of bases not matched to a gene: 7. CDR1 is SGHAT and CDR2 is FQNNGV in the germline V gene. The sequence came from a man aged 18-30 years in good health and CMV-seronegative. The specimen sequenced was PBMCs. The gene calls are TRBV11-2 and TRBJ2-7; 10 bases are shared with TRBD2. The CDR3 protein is CASSVTGTSVEQYF. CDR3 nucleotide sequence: TGTGCCAGCAGCGTCACCGGGACTAGCGTCGAGCAGTACTTC. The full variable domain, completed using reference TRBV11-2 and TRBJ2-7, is EAGVAQSPRYKIIEKRQSVAFWCNPISGHATLYWYQQILGQGPKLLIQFQNNGVVDDSQLPKDRFSAERLKGVDSTLKIQPAKLEDSAVYLCASSVTGTSVEQYFGPGTRLTVT.